This T cell receptor (beta chain) was obtained from a study of blood T cell repertoires in COVID-19. Study-level information: T cells, B-cell-depleted T cells, or PBMCs provided the cDNA or gDNA that served as material.

In the original analysis: Reference gene primer amplification in the assay estimated nucleated cell counts. The assay was immunoSEQ multiplex PCR, and TCRdb's table has in-frame clones only and misses some. That table gives V, J and clone size, and the DNA gave D and trimming. The data contain about 400,000 clones, around 87% of them seen just once; the ten biggest clones take up less than 2.5%. V lost 3 bases and J 1 base, leaving 6 bases between the germline ends. The CDR3 totals 12 residues. Per germline, CDR1 GTSNPN and CDR2 SVGIG (reference sequence). Grouping used clinical history reported by participants in a survey and questionnaire.

The origin of this receptor is a man aged 35-49 years in a cohort exposed to, infected with or recovered from COVID-19 (not recorded which). The sequenced sample consisted of PBMCs or T cells enriched from blood (not recorded which). The V gene is TRBV30, the J gene TRBJ1-1; no reliable D call. The DNA of the CDR3 is TGTGCCTGGAGCGAGAGGAACACTGAAGCTTTCTTT. Residues: CAWSERNTEAFF.